The 24 T cell receptor beta chains below come from one sample, sequenced in a study of regulatory T cells in long-lasting Graves disease. This sample's time point: newly diagnosed GD, antithyroid drugs for less than 3 months. Extracted RNA from PBMCs served as the source of the TCR library. Combining iRepertoire HTBI primers with Arm-PCR of CDR3 regions, the authors built TCR beta libraries. TCRdb processed the multiplex PCR reads anew with MiXCR; each CDR3 protein has one entry. This table has around 420,000 distinct CDR3 sequences, about 16% appearing once. Sequenced here: peripheral blood mononuclear cells (PBMCs), sampled at new diagnosis, from a patient treated with antithyroid drugs. The receptors come from a female donor with Graves disease.

This clonotype came up many times. The rearrangement links TRBV20-1 to TRBJ2-1; either TRBD1 or TRBD2 may supply D (5 bases each). Trimming took 0 bases from V and 2 from J, leaving 17 bases between them. Germline V gene data show CDR1 as DFQATT and CDR2 as SNEGSKA (reference sequence). This CDR3 contains 17 residues. The CDR3 sequence: CSAREWGSGSPYNEQFF. The CDR3 coding sequence is TGCAGTGCTAGAGAATGGGGGTCAGGGAGCCCCTACAATGAGCAGTTCTTC.

This clonotype was seen repeatedly, ten times or more. The chain links TRBV28 to TRBJ2-5; D call uncertain. The ends were cut back, 4 bases at V and 2 bases at J, with 11 bases in the middle. Germline V gene sequence: CDR1 MDHEN, CDR2 SYDVKM. The CDR3 spans 14 residues. The DNA of the CDR3 is TGTGCCAGCAGTTCCCGCCAGAAGCAAGAGACCCAGTACTTC. Translated, it gives CASSSRQKQETQYF.

This clonotype was observed many times. This chain joins TRBV18 and TRBJ1-1; D possibly corresponds to TRBD1 (6 bases). The ends were cut back, 8 bases at V and 8 bases at J, with 15 bases in the middle. Germline-derived CDR1 and CDR2 are KGHSH and LQKENI. This CDR3 spans 12 amino acids. This chain's CDR3 is CASLSGAWEAFF. The CDR3 region has the DNA TGTGCCAGCCTGTCGGGGGCATGGGAAGCTTTCTTT.

This clonotype was recorded at least ten times. The chain is built from TRBV11-2 and TRBJ2-3, with TRBD1 identical over 7 bases. With 5 bases clipped from V and 1 base from J, the junction kept 12 bases outside the gene matches. From germline, CDR1 is SGHAT and CDR2 FQNNGV. The CDR3 is 17 amino acids. The CDR3 spells CASSIRHHRGRTDTQYF. Here the CDR3 DNA reads TGTGCCAGCAGCATCCGACACCACAGGGGACGCACAGATACGCAGTATTTT.

This clonotype occurred many times. This CDR3 reads CASRELTSGYTDTQYF. In DNA, the CDR3 is TGTGCCAGCAGAGAATTGACTAGCGGATACACAGATACGCAGTATTTT. The rearrangement uses TRBV6-1 and TRBJ2-3; 9 bases agree with TRBD2. The CDR3 loop spans 16 amino acids. Germline loops: CDR1 MNHNS, CDR2 SASEGT. J lost 2 bases, V lost 6 bases, and 9 bases had no gene match.

At least ten counts were recorded for this clonotype. The CDR3 DNA reads TGTGCCAGCAGCCAGGGGATATCCTACGAGCAGTACTTC. It codes for CASSQGISYEQYF. The V gene is TRBV2, the J gene TRBJ2-7; a possible D gene is TRBD1 (6 bases). V was cut by 6 bases and J by 1 base, with 10 bases left in between. This CDR3 contains 13 residues. The V gene's germline CDR1 is SNHLY and CDR2 FYNNEI.

Many counts were recorded for this clonotype. The J gene is TRBJ1-1, the V gene TRBV7-2; tentatively, D is TRBD1 (5 bases). The germline V gene has CDR1 SGHTA and CDR2 FQGNSA. This CDR3 is 12 amino acids long. V shed 2 bases and J shed 7 bases, with 8 bases lying between them. The CDR3, as DNA: TGTGCCAGCAGCTTACGGGGGTTTGAAGCTTTCTTT. It is translated as CASSLRGFEAFF.

This clonotype was observed at least ten times. The chain joins TRBV6-1 to TRBJ1-1; 9 positions agree with TRBD1. Germline CDR1 and CDR2: MNHNS and SASEGT. The CDR3 is 13 residues long. V lost 6 bases to trimming and J lost 6 bases; unmatched junction nucleotides: 5. CDR3 DNA: TGTGCCAGCAGCATCAACAGGGGGCCTGAAGCTTTCTTT. This codes for CASSINRGPEAFF.

In its sample, this clonotype was seen many times. This chain uses TRBV30 with TRBJ2-2; 7 bases line up with TRBD1. In germline, CDR1 is GTSNPN, CDR2 SVGIG (reference sequence). The CDR3 is 15 amino acids. The CDR3 sequence: CASEPWDSPTGELFF. The CDR3 nucleotides read TGTGCTTCCGAGCCATGGGACAGCCCCACCGGGGAGCTGTTTTTT.

The rearrangement uses TRBV6-2 or TRBV6-3 and TRBJ2-2, with 7 bases that match TRBD1. CDR1 is MNHEY, CDR2 SVGEGT, per germline. V shed 5 bases and J 10 bases; nucleotides not matched to a gene: 10. This CDR3 has 14 amino acids. This chain's CDR3 is CASSSSTGIVELFF. CDR3 coding DNA: TGTGCCAGCAGTAGTTCGACAGGGATAGTGGAGCTGTTTTTT.

This clonotype was picked up many times. Being one base from a much bigger clone, this may be a read error. The rearrangement uses TRBV30 and TRBJ2-5; D unclear. The CDR3 contains 13 residues. V lost 1 base and J lost 1, with 7 bases in between. CDR1 is GTSNPN and CDR2 is SVGIG in the germline V gene (reference sequence). CDR3 DNA sequence: TGTGCCTGGAGTGCGCAGGCCCAAGAGACCCAGTACTTC. Protein: CAWSAQAQETQYF.

Many counts were recorded for this clonotype. The chain links TRBV7-9 to TRBJ1-5; D unclear. V lost 6 bases, J lost 2 bases, and 14 bases lay in between. The CDR3 is 15 residues long. CDR1 and CDR2 (germline): SEHNR, FQNEAQ (reference sequence). CDR3 DNA: TGTGCCAGCAGTCGCCAGGAGGAGGGCAATCAGCCCCAGCATTTT. This gives the protein CASSRQEEGNQPQHF.

This clonotype has at least ten counts. The rearrangement links TRBV28 to TRBJ1-4; no clear D gene. The CDR3 runs to 13 residues. Looked up from germline, CDR1 is MDHEN and CDR2 is SYDVKM. The germline V and J ends were trimmed by 7 bases and 0 bases, with 6 bases remaining between them. The CDR3 DNA follows: TGTGCCAGCACACGTGCAACTAATGAAAAACTGTTTTTT. Translating gives CASTRATNEKLFF.

This clonotype was seen at least ten times. The rearrangement links TRBV6-5 to TRBJ1-1; tentatively, D is TRBD1 (6 bases). The V and J ends lost 2 bases and 1 base respectively, with 8 bases between them. Germline values: CDR1 MNHEY, CDR2 SVGAGI. The CDR3 has 14 residues. The DNA of the CDR3 is TGTGCCAGCAGTTACAGGGACAAGAACACTGAAGCTTTCTTT. This sequence encodes CASSYRDKNTEAFF.

This clonotype has at least ten counts. The J gene is TRBJ2-7, the V gene TRBV6-2 or TRBV6-3; D assignment may be TRBD1 or TRBD2 (5 bases each). V dropped 5 bases and J dropped 2 bases, with 19 bases sitting between them. Germline assignment: CDR1 MNHEY and CDR2 SVGEGT. There are 16 residues in the CDR3. In DNA form, the CDR3 reads TGTGCCAGCAGTACGTTCCGGGACCATTTTACCTACGAGCAGTACTTC. This codes for CASSTFRDHFTYEQYF.

In this sample, this clonotype turned up many times. This chain links TRBV2 with TRBJ2-7, with a weak D call TRBD1 (6 bases). Germline CDR1 SNHLY, CDR2 FYNNEI. Trimming removed 5 bases from V and 5 bases from J, with 16 bases in between. The length of the CDR3 is 14 residues. CDR3 sequence: CASSPKRTAHEQYF. In DNA form, the CDR3 reads TGTGCCAGCAGTCCGAAAAGGACAGCACACGAGCAGTACTTC.

This clonotype has ten or more counts. The genes are TRBV2 and TRBJ1-5, with a weak D call TRBD1 (5 bases). Between the trimmed V and J ends, which lost 4 bases and 6 bases, there was a span of 13 bases. The CDR3 runs to 14 residues. Germline V gene data show CDR1 as SNHLY and CDR2 as FYNNEI. The CDR3 DNA reads as TGTGCCAGCAGTGCGGAGGGGAGCTTTCAGCCCCAGCATTTT. This translates into CASSAEGSFQPQHF.

This clonotype was seen at least ten times. The chain links TRBV6-2 or TRBV6-3 to TRBJ1-2; TRBD1 agrees at 7 bases. V dropped 4 bases and J dropped 3; count of bases not matched to a gene: 8. The CDR3 spans 15 residues. Germline assignment: CDR1 MNHEY and CDR2 SVGEGT. The CDR3 DNA sequence: TGTGCCAGCAGTTCCTACCCTCAGGGGGACTATGGCTACACCTTC. Translated, it gives CASSSYPQGDYGYTF.

In this sample, this clonotype turned up many times. The rearrangement uses TRBV7-2 and TRBJ1-5; D unresolved. Trimming took off 2 bases at V and 0 bases at J, with 8 bases between the two ends. There are 15 residues in the CDR3. The germline V gene has CDR1 SGHTA and CDR2 FQGNSA. The CDR3 spells CASSLNYYSNQPQHF. CDR3 coding DNA: TGTGCCAGCAGCTTAAACTACTATAGCAATCAGCCCCAGCATTTT.

There are many counts of this clonotype. CDR3 coding DNA: TGTGCCAGCACCCTACGGGCGATGGCAACTAATGAAAAACTGTTTTTT. Its protein product is CASTLRAMATNEKLFF. The V call is TRBV27, the J call TRBJ1-4; D is undetermined. The CDR3 totals 16 residues. Trimming removed 7 bases from V and 0 bases from J, with 15 bases in between. The V gene's germline CDR1 is MNHEY and CDR2 SMNVEV (reference sequence).

This clonotype was detected many times. The chain employs TRBV19 and TRBJ2-1; 12 nucleotides agree with TRBD2. Per the germline V gene, CDR1 is LNHDA and CDR2 is SQIVND (reference sequence). J gave up 5 bases and V 4 bases, and 3 bases lay outside the gene matches. The CDR3 has 15 amino acids. CDR3 in DNA: TGTGCCAGTAGTAGACTAGCGGGAGAAAACAATGAGCAGTTCTTC. The encoded protein is CASSRLAGENNEQFF. Full variable domain (missing parts from reference TRBV19 and TRBJ2-1): DGGITQSPKYLFRKEGQNVTLSCEQNLNHDAMYWYRQDPGQGLRLIYYSQIVNDFQKGDIAEGYSVSREKKESFPLTVTSAQKNPTAFYLCASSRLAGENNEQFFGPGTRLTVL.

The chain uses TRBV7-9 and TRBJ1-2; D is unclear. Germline lookup yields CDR1 SEHNR and CDR2 FQNEAQ (reference sequence). The V gene lost 5 bases and the J gene lost 7 bases, with 14 bases spanning the gap. The CDR3 contains 13 residues. This chain's CDR3 is CASSPPERGGYTF. For the CDR3, the DNA is TGTGCCAGCAGCCCCCCAGAACGTGGTGGCTACACCTTC.

This clonotype has more than one count but fewer than ten. The chain links TRBV28 to TRBJ2-1; 11 bases align to TRBD2. The junction had 4 bases not matched to a gene; V was cut back by 6 bases and J by 6 bases. The CDR3 is made up of 14 amino acids. CDR1 and CDR2 from the germline V gene are MDHEN and SYDVKM. Here the CDR3 reads CASRGLAEANEQFF. The CDR3 region has the DNA TGTGCCAGCAGGGGACTAGCGGAAGCCAATGAGCAGTTCTTC.

There are a few counts of this clonotype. This chain uses TRBV6-2 or TRBV6-3 with TRBJ2-7, with D possibly TRBD2 on 6 matching bases. The V gene's germline CDR1 is MNHEY and CDR2 SVGEGT. The CDR3 sequence is 12 residues long. The CDR3 coding sequence is TGTGCTGCGGGCGGCGGGGATAGCGAGCAGTACTTC. This gives the protein CAAGGGDSEQYF.